This T cell receptor beta chain was captured by sequencing in a study of yellow fever vaccine responses in identical twins. The CDR3 length is 16 residues. The germline V gene encodes CDR1 SNHLY and CDR2 FYNNEI. V was pared by 5 bases and J by 3 bases, with 6 bases of the junction left unmatched. Points from the study as a whole: Twins' vaccine T cell response reportedly seemed partly convergent, partly personalized.

On this clonotype: Its antigen remains unknown.

TCRdb independently ran MiXCR on the RT-PCR reads; one entry per CDR3 protein. The top ten clones hold 6.3% of a sample with thousands of distinct CDR3 sequences, more than 75% of them seen once. The TCR was taken from a woman aged 18-30 years who received the yellow fever vaccine. Here the sequenced sample was T cells from blood (PBMCs), unsorted or a sorted subset (not recorded which), taken before or after yellow fever vaccination (not recorded which). The chain couples TRBV2 to TRBJ1-5, with 11 bases aligning to TRBD1. The CDR3 reads CASSRTGGGLNQPQHF. The CDR3 DNA reads as TGTGCCAGCAGTCGGACAGGGGGCGGACTCAATCAGCCCCAGCATTTT.